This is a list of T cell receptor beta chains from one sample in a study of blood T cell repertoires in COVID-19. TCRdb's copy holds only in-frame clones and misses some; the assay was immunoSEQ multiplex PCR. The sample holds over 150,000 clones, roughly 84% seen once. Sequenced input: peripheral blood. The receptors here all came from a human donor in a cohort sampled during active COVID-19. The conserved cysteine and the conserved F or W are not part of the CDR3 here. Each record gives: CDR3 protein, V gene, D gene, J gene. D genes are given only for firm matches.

ASSGEQGNTEAF	TRBV2	NA	TRBJ1-1
ASRLETGPLQTQY	TRBV2	NA	TRBJ2-5
ASSVNGQGGEQF	TRBV10-1	TRBD1	TRBJ2-1
ASSPTVKETQY	TRBV6-5	NA	TRBJ2-5
AWSVSSGNTIY	TRBV30	NA	TRBJ1-3
ASSLGGSYYGYT	TRBV11-2	NA	TRBJ1-2
ASSVTSGSTDTQY	TRBV5-4	TRBD2	TRBJ2-3
ASSWRERVSYNEQF	TRBV5-6	TRBD2	TRBJ2-1
ASSYSYNEQF	TRBV12-3/TRBV12-4	NA	TRBJ2-1
AWSLSGSRTDTQY	TRBV30	TRBD2	TRBJ2-3
ASSSRQPGEETQY	TRBV7-9	NA	TRBJ2-5
ASSGRTPGVYEQY	TRBV4-1	NA	TRBJ2-7
ASSNSGQAQPQH	TRBV3-1/TRBV3-2	TRBD1	TRBJ1-5
ASSFPSAGRNIQY	TRBV28	NA	TRBJ2-4
ASGSDTEAF	TRBV2	NA	TRBJ1-1
ASSSSAGGPAGELF	TRBV7-8	TRBD2	TRBJ2-2
ASSSLAGGEQETQY	TRBV21-1	NA	TRBJ2-5
ASSFGTARTEAF	TRBV6-6	TRBD1	TRBJ1-1
ASAAGFANTGELF	TRBV12-5	NA	TRBJ2-2
ASSPSGTFGYT	TRBV2	NA	TRBJ1-2
ASRQGMDYEQY	TRBV28	TRBD1	TRBJ2-7
ASSHMLISGRAGEQY	TRBV3-1/TRBV3-2	TRBD2	TRBJ2-7
ATRRGGADNEQF	TRBV24-1	TRBD1	TRBJ2-1
ASYNEKLF	TRBV6-5	NA	TRBJ1-4
ASSENGLASYNEQF	TRBV19	TRBD2	TRBJ2-1